This note documents a single T cell receptor (beta chain) sequence. This CDR3 spans 13 amino acids. The germline V gene encodes CDR1 LNHDA and CDR2 SQIVND (reference sequence). V was shortened by 4 bases and J by 1 base, with 7 bases between the two germline ends. These data belong to a study of blood T cell repertoires in COVID-19. The authors' processing: Reference gene primer amplification yielded estimated nucleated cell counts. Assay used: immunoSEQ multiplex PCR; TCRdb lists only in-frame clones, some missing. V and J calls and clone size are those listed in that table; D and trimming were worked out from the DNA. The sample shows 400,000 to 450,000 clones, approximately 90% of them seen only once.

Sequenced input: peripheral blood. This sequence was found in a woman aged 25-40 years with active or convalescent COVID-19. V and J are TRBV19 and TRBJ2-5; D is perhaps TRBD2 (6 bases). This CDR3 is CASSTGAQETQYF. The CDR3 DNA reads TGTGCCAGTAGTACGGGAGCCCAAGAGACCCAGTACTTC.